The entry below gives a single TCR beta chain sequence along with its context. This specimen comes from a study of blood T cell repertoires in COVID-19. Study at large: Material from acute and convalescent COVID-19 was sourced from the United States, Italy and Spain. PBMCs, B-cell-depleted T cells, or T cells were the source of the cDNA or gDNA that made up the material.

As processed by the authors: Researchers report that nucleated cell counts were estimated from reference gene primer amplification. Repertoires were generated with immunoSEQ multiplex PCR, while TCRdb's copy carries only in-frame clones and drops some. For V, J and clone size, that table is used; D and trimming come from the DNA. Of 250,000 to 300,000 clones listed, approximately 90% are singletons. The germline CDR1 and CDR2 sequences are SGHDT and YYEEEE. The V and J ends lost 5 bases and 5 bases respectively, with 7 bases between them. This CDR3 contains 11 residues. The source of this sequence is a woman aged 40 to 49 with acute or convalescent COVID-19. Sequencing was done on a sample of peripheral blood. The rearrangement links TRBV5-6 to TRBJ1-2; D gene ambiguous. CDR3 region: CASSFHYGYTF. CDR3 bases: TGTGCCAGCAGTTTCCATTATGGCTACACCTTC.